This passage covers 9 T cell receptor beta chains from one sample sequenced in a study of T cells in localized non-small cell lung cancer. Using immunoSEQ multiplex PCR, the repertoire was profiled, and TCRdb retains in-frame clones only, with some absent. Of thousands of clones detected, 25% to 40% appear once; the ten largest clones hold less than 15%. The sequencing here drew on lung tumor tissue, taken before any cancer treatment. Receptors originate from a male donor older than 55 with stage III lung adenocarcinoma.

Only a few counts were recorded for this clone. The J gene is TRBJ1-3, the V gene TRBV11-3; D uncertain. Germline loops: CDR1 SGHNT, CDR2 YENEEA. The V end was cut by 0 bases, the J end by 5 bases, with 8 bases between. This CDR3 region has 14 residues. The CDR3 DNA reads as TGTGCCAGCAGCTTAGATGTGGGTCGAAACACCATATATTTT. As protein: CASSLDVGRNTIYF.

This clone has a handful of counts. The CDR3 spells CASSLTGLQPQHF. As DNA, the CDR3 is TGTGCCAGCAGTTTGACAGGGCTTCAGCCCCAGCATTTT. V and J are TRBV6-8 and TRBJ1-5, with 7 positions matching TRBD1. Germline V gene lookup returns CDR1 MNHGY and CDR2 SAAAGT. CDR3 size: 13 residues. The trim removed 4 bases at V and 6 bases at J, leaving 3 bases unmatched.

This clone was observed a few times. This sequence joins TRBV15 and TRBJ1-2, with TRBD1 matching over 7 bases. The CDR3 spans 15 residues. J lost 4 bases, V lost 0 bases, and 5 bases had no gene match. Germline V lookup: CDR1 LNHNV, CDR2 YYDKDF (reference sequence). The CDR3 sequence: CATSRDRGTVYGYTF. CDR3 coding DNA: TGTGCCACCAGCAGAGACAGGGGGACAGTCTATGGCTACACCTTC.

This chain connects TRBV5-1 to TRBJ1-1, with 7 bases matching TRBD1. This CDR3 comprises 14 residues. Germline V CDR1 and CDR2: SGHRS, YFSETQ. Trimming removed 3 bases from V and 0 bases from J; junction bases left unmatched: 2. The CDR3 is CASSSTGLNTEAFF. As DNA, the CDR3 is TGCGCCAGCAGCTCGACAGGGCTGAACACTGAAGCTTTCTTT.

The chain uses TRBV5-1 and TRBJ2-3, with 9 bases aligning to TRBD1. With 4 bases clipped from V and 5 bases from J, the junction kept 11 bases outside the gene matches. CDR1 and CDR2 (germline): SGHRS, YFSETQ. The CDR3 covers 16 residues. CDR3 DNA: TGCGCCAGCAGCGGCCTACAGGGGGCAGGTGGAGATACGCAGTATTTT. It encodes CASSGLQGAGGDTQYF.

This clone was observed a handful of times. V usage is TRBV6-1 and J usage is TRBJ2-4, with D perhaps matching TRBD2 (6 bases). Germline V CDR1 and CDR2: MNHNS, SASEGT. This CDR3 has 16 residues. V shed 1 base and J shed 3 bases, with 13 bases lying between them. Here the CDR3 DNA reads TGTGCCAGCAGTGAAGTTGGGGGGTCGGGCAAAAACATTCAGTACTTC. The encoded protein is CASSEVGGSGKNIQYF.

The rearrangement uses TRBV11-3 and TRBJ2-2, with 9 bases identical to TRBD2. Germline CDR1 is SGHNT and CDR2 is YENEEA. The CDR3 contains 17 residues. V dropped 8 bases and J dropped 6; count of bases not matched to a gene: 16. The CDR3 DNA reads as TGTGCCAGCTTTCCTTCCCCCGGCGGGAGGGCACCCGGGGAGCTGTTTTTT. It codes for CASFPSPGGRAPGELFF.

Written as DNA, the CDR3 is TGTGCCAGCTCACCTTACAGGGGGCGCAACACCGGGGAGCTGTTTTTT. This encodes CASSPYRGRNTGELFF. V usage is TRBV18 and J usage is TRBJ2-2; 9 bases line up with TRBD1. The germline CDR1 and CDR2 sequences are KGHSH and LQKENI. The V gene end was trimmed by 3 bases and the J gene end by 2 bases; junction bases not matched to a gene: 4. This CDR3 comprises 16 residues.

By frequency in the sample, this clone is medium-sized (0.01 to 0.1%). The chain employs TRBV6-8 and TRBJ2-7; D ambiguous. The CDR3 has 14 amino acids. The ends were cut back, 2 bases at V and 0 bases at J, with 8 bases in the middle. Germline V gene data show CDR1 as MNHGY and CDR2 as SAAAGT. CDR3 residues: CASSYVWGSYEQYF. CDR3 DNA sequence: TGTGCCAGCAGTTACGTTTGGGGCTCCTACGAGCAGTACTTC.